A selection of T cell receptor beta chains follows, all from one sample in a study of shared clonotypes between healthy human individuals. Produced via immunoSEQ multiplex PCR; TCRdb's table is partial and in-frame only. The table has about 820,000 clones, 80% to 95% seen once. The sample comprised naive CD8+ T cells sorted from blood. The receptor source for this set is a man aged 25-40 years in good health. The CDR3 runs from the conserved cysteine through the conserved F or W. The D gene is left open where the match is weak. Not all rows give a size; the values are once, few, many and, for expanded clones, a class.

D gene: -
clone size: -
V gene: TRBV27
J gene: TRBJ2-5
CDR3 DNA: TGTGCCAGCAGTCTGGATCTAAACCAAGAGACCCAGTACTTC
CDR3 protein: CASSLDLNQETQYF

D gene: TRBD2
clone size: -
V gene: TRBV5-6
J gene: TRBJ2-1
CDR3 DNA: TGTGCCAGCAGCCCGGAGGGACTAGCGGGAGTTTCCTACAATGAGCAGTTCTTC
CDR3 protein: CASSPEGLAGVSYNEQFF

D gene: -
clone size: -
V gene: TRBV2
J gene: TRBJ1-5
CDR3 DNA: TGTGCCAGCAGTGAAGCCATGGACACCAATCAGCCCCAGCATTTT
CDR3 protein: CASSEAMDTNQPQHF

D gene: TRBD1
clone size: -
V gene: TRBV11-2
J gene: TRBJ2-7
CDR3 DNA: TGTGCCAGCAGCTCTACAGGGGGCAACTACGAGCAGTACTTC
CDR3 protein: CASSSTGGNYEQYF

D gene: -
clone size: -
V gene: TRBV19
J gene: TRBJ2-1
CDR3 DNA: TGTGCCAGTCTAGGGGACTCCTACAATGAGCAGTTCTTC
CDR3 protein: CASLGDSYNEQFF

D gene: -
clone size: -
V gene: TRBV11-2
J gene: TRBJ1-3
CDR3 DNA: TGTGCCAGCAGCCCCTTGACGTCTGGAAACACCATATATTTT
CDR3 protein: CASSPLTSGNTIYF

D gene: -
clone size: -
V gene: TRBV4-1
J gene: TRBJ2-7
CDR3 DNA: TGCGCCAGCAGCCAAGACTTCACAGACTCCTACGAGCAGTACTTC
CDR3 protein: CASSQDFTDSYEQYF

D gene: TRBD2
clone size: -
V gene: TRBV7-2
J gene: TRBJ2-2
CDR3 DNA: TGTGCCAGCAGCTTAGTTTGGGGCGGGAGGGCCCACACCGGGGAGCTGTTTTTT
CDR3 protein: CASSLVWGGRAHTGELFF

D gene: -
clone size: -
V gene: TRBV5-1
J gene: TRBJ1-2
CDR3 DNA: TGCGCCAGCAGCTTCGACGACGGAGCGTATGGCTACACCTTC
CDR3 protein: CASSFDDGAYGYTF

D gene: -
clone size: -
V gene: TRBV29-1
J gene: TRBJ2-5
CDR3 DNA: TGCAGCGTTGAAAGGGTAGGGGAGACCCAGTACTTC
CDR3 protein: CSVERVGETQYF

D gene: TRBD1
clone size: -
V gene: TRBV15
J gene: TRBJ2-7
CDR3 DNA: TGTGCCACCAGCAGGCCGGGACAGGGGACCTACGAGCAGTACTTC
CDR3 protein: CATSRPGQGTYEQYF

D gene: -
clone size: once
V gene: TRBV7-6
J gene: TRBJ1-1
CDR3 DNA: TGTGCCAGCAGCTTAGAGGCAATGCTGAACACTGAAGCTTTCTTT
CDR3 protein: CASSLEAMLNTEAFF

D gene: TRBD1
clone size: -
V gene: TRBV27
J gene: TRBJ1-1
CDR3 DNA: TGTGCCAGCAGATTCAACAGGGGGCAGACTGAAGCTTTCTTT
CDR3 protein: CASRFNRGQTEAFF

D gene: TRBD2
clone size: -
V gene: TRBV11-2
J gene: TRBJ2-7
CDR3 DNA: TGTGCCAGCAGCAAGATTCGGCGCGGGACTAACGAGCAGTACTTC
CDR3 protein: CASSKIRRGTNEQYF

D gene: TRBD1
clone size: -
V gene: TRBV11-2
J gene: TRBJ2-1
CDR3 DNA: TGTGCCAGCAGCTCCGTTGGAAGGGGGCTTCTCAATGAGCAGTTCTTC
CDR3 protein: CASSSVGRGLLNEQFF

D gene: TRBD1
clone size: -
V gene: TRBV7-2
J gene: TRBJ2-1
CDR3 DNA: TGTGCCAGCAGACCTACAGGGGACAATGAGCAGTTCTTC
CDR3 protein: CASRPTGDNEQFF

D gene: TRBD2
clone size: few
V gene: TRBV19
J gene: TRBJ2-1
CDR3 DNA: TGTGCCAGTAGTTGGACTAGCGGGAGCAATGAGCAGTTCTTC
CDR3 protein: CASSWTSGSNEQFF

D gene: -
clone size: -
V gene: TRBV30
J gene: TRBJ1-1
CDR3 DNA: TGTGCCTGGACTGACGGATCCGGACTTGAAGCTTTCTTT
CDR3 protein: CAWTDGSGLEAFF

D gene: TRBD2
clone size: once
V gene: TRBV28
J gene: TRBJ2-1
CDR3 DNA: TGTGCCAGCAGCCCGACTAGCGGGGTCTACAATGAGCAGTTCTTC
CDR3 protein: CASSPTSGVYNEQFF

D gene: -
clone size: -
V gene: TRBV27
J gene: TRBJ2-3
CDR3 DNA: TGTGCCAGCAGATTCAACCTGGGTCATACGCAGTATTTT
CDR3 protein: CASRFNLGHTQYF

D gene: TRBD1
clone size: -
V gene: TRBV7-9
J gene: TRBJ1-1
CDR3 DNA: TGTGCCAGCAGCTTTCTGGACAGGGGGGAAACTGAAGCTTTCTTT
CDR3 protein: CASSFLDRGETEAFF

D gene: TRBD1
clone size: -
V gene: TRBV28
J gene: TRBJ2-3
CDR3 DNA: TGTGCCAGCAGTTTCTATCCCGGGACAGGGATACCAGATACGCAGTATTTT
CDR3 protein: CASSFYPGTGIPDTQYF

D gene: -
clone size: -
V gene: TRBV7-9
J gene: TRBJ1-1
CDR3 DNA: TGTGCCAGCAGCTCATCCACAAGGGGAGCTTTCTTT
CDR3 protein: CASSSSTRGAFF

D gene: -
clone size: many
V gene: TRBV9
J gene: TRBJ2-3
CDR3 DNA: TGTGCCAGCAGCGTATACGACACAGATACGCAGTATTTT
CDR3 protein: CASSVYDTDTQYF

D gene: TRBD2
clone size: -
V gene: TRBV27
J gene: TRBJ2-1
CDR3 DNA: TGTGCCAGCCGTCCGTTAGCGGGAGGTATTGAGCAGTTCTTC
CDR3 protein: CASRPLAGGIEQFF

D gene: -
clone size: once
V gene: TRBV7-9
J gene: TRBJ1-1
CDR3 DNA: TGTGCCAGCAGCTCTAGGACAGCCCCGAACACTGAAGCTTTCTTT
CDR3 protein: CASSSRTAPNTEAFF

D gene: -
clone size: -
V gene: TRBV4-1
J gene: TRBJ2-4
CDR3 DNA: TGCGCCAGCAGCCCGGACTTCCCCCGAAACATTCAGTACTTC
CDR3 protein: CASSPDFPRNIQYF

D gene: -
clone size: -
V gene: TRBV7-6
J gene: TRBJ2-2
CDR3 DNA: TGTGCCAGCAGCGAACGGACCAATTCGGATCCCGGGGAGCTGTTTTTT
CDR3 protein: CASSERTNSDPGELFF

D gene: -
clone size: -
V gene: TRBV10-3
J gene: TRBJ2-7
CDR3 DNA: TGTGCCATCAGTGAGTCTCGGTCGAGCTCCTACGAGCAGTACTTC
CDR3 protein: CAISESRSSSYEQYF

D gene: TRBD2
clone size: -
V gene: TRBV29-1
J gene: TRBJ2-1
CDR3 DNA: TGCAGCGTTACTGGCGGGAGGGTAAATGAGCAGTTCTTC
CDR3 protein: CSVTGGRVNEQFF

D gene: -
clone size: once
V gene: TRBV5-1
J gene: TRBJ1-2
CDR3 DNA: TGCGCCAGCAGCACATCCGGGGACGATTACTATGGCTACACCTTC
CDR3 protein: CASSTSGDDYYGYTF

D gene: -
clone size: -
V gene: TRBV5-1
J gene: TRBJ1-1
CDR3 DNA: TGCGCCAGCAGCTTGCTGAGGGCAGGAGACACTGAAGCTTTCTTT
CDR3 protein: CASSLLRAGDTEAFF

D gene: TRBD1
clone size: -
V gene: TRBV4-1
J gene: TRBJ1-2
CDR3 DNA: TGCGCCAGCAGCCCATTGACCGGACAGGGATACTATGGCTACACCTTC
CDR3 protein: CASSPLTGQGYYGYTF

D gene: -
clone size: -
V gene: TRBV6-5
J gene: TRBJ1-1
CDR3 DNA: TGTGCCAGCAGCTGGGCCTTGAACACTGAAGCTTTCTTT
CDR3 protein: CASSWALNTEAFF

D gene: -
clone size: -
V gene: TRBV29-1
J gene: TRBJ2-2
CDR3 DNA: TGCAGCGCCACGACAGAGAACACCGGGGAGCTGTTTTTT
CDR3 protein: CSATTENTGELFF

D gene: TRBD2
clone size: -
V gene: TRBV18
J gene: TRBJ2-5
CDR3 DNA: TGTGCCAGCTCACCAATGGAGCGCGGGGGGCCGTATTTGGAGACCCAGTACTTC
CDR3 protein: CASSPMERGGPYLETQYF

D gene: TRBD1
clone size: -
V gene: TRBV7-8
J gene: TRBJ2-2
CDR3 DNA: TGTGCCAGCAGCTTAAGTGCAGGGGGGAACACCGGGGAGCTGTTTTTT
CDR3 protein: CASSLSAGGNTGELFF

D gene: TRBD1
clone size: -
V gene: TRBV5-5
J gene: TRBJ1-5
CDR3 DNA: TGTGCCAGCAGCCTTGGACAGGGAGGCAATCAGCCCCAGCATTTT
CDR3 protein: CASSLGQGGNQPQHF

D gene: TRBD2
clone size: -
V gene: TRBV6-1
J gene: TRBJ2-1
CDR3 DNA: TGTGCCAGCAGTGATTTAGCGGGATCCTCCTACAATGAGCAGTTCTTC
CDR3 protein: CASSDLAGSSYNEQFF

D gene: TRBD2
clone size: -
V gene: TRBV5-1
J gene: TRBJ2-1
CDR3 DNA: TGCGCCAGCAGCAACCCGACTAGCGGGATGAGTGAGCAGTTCTTC
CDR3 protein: CASSNPTSGMSEQFF

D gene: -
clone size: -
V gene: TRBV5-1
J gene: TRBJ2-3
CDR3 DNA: TGCGCCAGCACCCCCTTGGGCAGGGAGCGTGCAGATACGCAGTATTTT
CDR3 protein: CASTPLGRERADTQYF

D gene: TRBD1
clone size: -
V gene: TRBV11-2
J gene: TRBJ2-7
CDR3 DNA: TGTGCCAGCAGCTCAAATCGAAGGGGGCTAAGGTACGAGCAGTACTTC
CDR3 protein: CASSSNRRGLRYEQYF

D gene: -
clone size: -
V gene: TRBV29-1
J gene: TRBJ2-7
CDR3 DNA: TGCAGCGTTGTTCAGTATGCCTCCTACGAGCAGTACTTC
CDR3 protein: CSVVQYASYEQYF

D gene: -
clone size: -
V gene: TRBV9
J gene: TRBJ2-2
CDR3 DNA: TGTGCCAGCAGCGACGCGGGGCAGGGGACCGGGGAGCTGTTTTTT
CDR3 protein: CASSDAGQGTGELFF

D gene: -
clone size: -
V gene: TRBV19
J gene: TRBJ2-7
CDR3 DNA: TGTGCCAGTAGTATTTCGATGGGGACCGCATACTACGAGCAGTACTTC
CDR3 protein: CASSISMGTAYYEQYF